This T cell receptor beta chain emerged from a study of T cell changes during pregnancy in multiple sclerosis. V lost 1 base to trimming and J lost 1 base, with 11 bases between them. This CDR3 region has 16 residues. CDR1 and CDR2 from the germline V gene are SGHDT and YYEEEE. Sequencing used immunoSEQ multiplex PCR; TCRdb keeps in-frame clones, though not all of them. The data contain around 130,000 clones, about 96% of them singletons. Sample: peripheral blood, taken after pregnancy. The gene calls are TRBV5-6 and TRBJ2-2, with D uncertain. This clonotype was obtained from a female donor with multiple sclerosis, enrolled in a pregnancy study. In DNA, the CDR3 is TGTGCCAGCAGCTTGAGGATAGCTGTGAACACCGGGGAGCTGTTTTTT. Translation: CASSLRIAVNTGELFF. Full variable domain (missing parts from reference TRBV5-6 and TRBJ2-2): DAGVTQSPTHLIKTRGQQVTLRCSPKSGHDTVSWYQQALGQGPQFIFQYYEEEERQRGNFPDRFSGHQFPNYSSELNVNALLLGDSALYLCASSLRIAVNTGELFFGEGSRLTVL.